The present T cell receptor (beta chain) was sequenced within a study of metastatic and nonmetastatic thyroid tumors. TCRdb reprocessed the PCR reads using MiXCR. The sample lists approximately 44,000 clones, 20% to 25% occurring once. There are many counts of this clone. Its antigen remains unidentified. None of the patients had undergone any treatment ahead of thyroid surgery. Study findings and constraints: Malignant tumors reportedly showed significantly higher TCR beta diversity than benign nodules in both blood and tumor.

J gave up 6 bases and V 1 base, and 6 bases lay outside the gene matches. The CDR3 loop spans 15 amino acids. This receptor was taken from a female donor with papillary thyroid cancer or a benign thyroid nodule (not recorded which). Some clones in this sample may be carry-over from other donors' samples. The V call is TRBV12-3 or TRBV12-4, the J call TRBJ1-5; 7 bases fit TRBD1. The material sequenced was tumor tissue. The CDR3 nucleotides are TGTGCCAGCAGTTTAGTTGGTACAGGGGCTCAGCCCCAGCATTTT. Its protein is CASSLVGTGAQPQHF.